This record covers a single TCR beta chain. Its antigen is currently unknown. This sample was taken from a study of shared clonotypes between healthy human individuals. Study-level points and caveats: A few donors had about 5% of their naive CD4 clonotypes in common.

An even split of each subset's genomic DNA across several immunoSEQ plates was performed. TCRdb's copy holds only in-frame clones and misses some; the assay was immunoSEQ multiplex PCR. Of approximately 2.3 million clones in the sample, 93% were seen once. The donor cohort consisted entirely of Caucasian adults residing in Nashville, Tennessee. Germline CDR1 SGDLS, CDR2 YYNGEE. The trim removed 0 bases at V and 4 bases at J, leaving 2 bases unmatched. CDR3 length equals 14 residues. This sequence joins TRBV9 and TRBJ2-7; 9 nucleotides agree with TRBD2. The clonotype originates from a young man in good health. Some clones in this sample may be carry-over from other donors' samples. The sample was naive CD4+ T cells from PBMCs. The subset was: CD45RA+ positively selected. DNA for the CDR3: TGTGCCAGCAGCGTAGCTAGCGGGGAATACGAGCAGTACTTC. Encoded protein: CASSVASGEYEQYF.